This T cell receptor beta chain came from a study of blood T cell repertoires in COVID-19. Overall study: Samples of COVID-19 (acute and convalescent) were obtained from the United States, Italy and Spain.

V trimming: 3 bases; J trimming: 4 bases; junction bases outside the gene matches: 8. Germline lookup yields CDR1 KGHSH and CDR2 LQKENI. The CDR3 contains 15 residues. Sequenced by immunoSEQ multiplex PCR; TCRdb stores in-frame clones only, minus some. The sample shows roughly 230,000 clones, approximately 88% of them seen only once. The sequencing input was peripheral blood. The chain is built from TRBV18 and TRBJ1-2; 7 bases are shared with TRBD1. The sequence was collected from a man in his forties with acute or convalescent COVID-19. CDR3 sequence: CASSPGTEAPYGYTF. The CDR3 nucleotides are TGTGCCAGCTCACCCGGGACAGAAGCCCCCTATGGCTACACCTTC.